A selection of T cell receptor beta chains follows, all from one sample in a study of a mutant IDH1 vaccine in newly diagnosed glioma. Profiled with immunoSEQ multiplex PCR; TCRdb holds only in-frame clones, not every one. Of around 53,000 clones in the sample, around 80% were seen once. For these TCRs, the target antigens are not known. The starting material was PBMCs, obtained from a glioma patient whose treatment included an IDH1 peptide vaccine. These receptor sequences come from a man aged 35 to 55 with glioma. The CDR3 runs from the conserved cysteine through the conserved F or W.

j_gene: TRBJ2-7; v_gene: TRBV5-5; CDR3aa: CASRRQGSDEQYF
j_gene: TRBJ2-7; v_gene: TRBV6-6; CDR3aa: CASSYNSEQYF
j_gene: TRBJ1-2; v_gene: TRBV19; CDR3aa: CASSPPGRRYGYTF
j_gene: TRBJ2-2; v_gene: TRBV2; CDR3aa: CASSEWEVGELFF
j_gene: TRBJ2-7; v_gene: TRBV30; CDR3aa: CAWTRRARGEQYF
j_gene: TRBJ1-1; v_gene: TRBV27; CDR3aa: CASSSYGSEAFF
j_gene: TRBJ1-5; v_gene: TRBV4-1; CDR3aa: CASSHGNQPQHF
j_gene: TRBJ2-4; v_gene: TRBV7-2; CDR3aa: CASSPSGGAQNIQYF
j_gene: TRBJ2-7; v_gene: TRBV4-1; CDR3aa: CASSYALPGAPNTEQYF
j_gene: TRBJ2-1; v_gene: TRBV4-1; CDR3aa: CASRPGRVNNEQFF
j_gene: TRBJ1-1; v_gene: TRBV18; CDR3aa: CASSSTGNTEAFF
j_gene: TRBJ1-2; v_gene: TRBV6-5; CDR3aa: CASSYLAQLSGYTF
j_gene: TRBJ1-4; v_gene: TRBV6-5; CDR3aa: CASRDTGWNEKLFF
j_gene: TRBJ1-6; v_gene: TRBV5-6; CDR3aa: CASSLTGTANSPLHF
j_gene: TRBJ1-6; v_gene: TRBV19; CDR3aa: CASSTTGMNSPLHF
j_gene: TRBJ1-2; v_gene: TRBV30; CDR3aa: CAWSETDRDYTF
j_gene: TRBJ2-2; v_gene: TRBV7-9; CDR3aa: CASSLALLIRGGELFF
j_gene: TRBJ1-4; v_gene: TRBV30; CDR3aa: CAWSQDVNEKLFF
j_gene: TRBJ2-7; v_gene: TRBV27; CDR3aa: CASSLSGGLYEQYF
j_gene: TRBJ2-7; v_gene: TRBV4-1; CDR3aa: CASSQERLAGPGTYEQYF
j_gene: TRBJ2-3; v_gene: TRBV30; CDR3aa: CAWRLAGAPDTQYF
j_gene: TRBJ2-1; v_gene: TRBV2; CDR3aa: CASSEEGGGLINEQFF
j_gene: TRBJ1-5; v_gene: TRBV2; CDR3aa: CASSDRVGNQPQHF
j_gene: TRBJ2-1; v_gene: TRBV5-1; CDR3aa: CASSLGLAGENEQFF
j_gene: TRBJ1-5; v_gene: TRBV12-5; CDR3aa: CASRDEGTVYSNQPQHF
j_gene: TRBJ1-2; v_gene: TRBV7-2; CDR3aa: CASSLSWHLGYTF
j_gene: TRBJ1-2; v_gene: TRBV9; CDR3aa: CASSAQTGPPNYGYTF
j_gene: TRBJ2-7; v_gene: TRBV13; CDR3aa: CASSRDRVIYEQYF
j_gene: TRBJ1-5; v_gene: TRBV5-4; CDR3aa: CASSLGWAGANNQPQHF
j_gene: TRBJ1-3; v_gene: TRBV2; CDR3aa: CASSVGNTIYF
j_gene: TRBJ2-7; v_gene: TRBV5-4; CDR3aa: CASSSGIYEQYF
j_gene: TRBJ1-2; v_gene: TRBV6-1; CDR3aa: CASRAGLIYGYTF
j_gene: TRBJ1-6; v_gene: TRBV19; CDR3aa: CASSTQYSPLHF
j_gene: TRBJ1-1; v_gene: TRBV5-1; CDR3aa: CASSLGTANTEAFF
j_gene: TRBJ2-5; v_gene: TRBV5-1; CDR3aa: CASSFQGAEETQYF
j_gene: TRBJ1-5; v_gene: TRBV30; CDR3aa: CAWSVRGSQPQHF
j_gene: TRBJ1-1; v_gene: TRBV30; CDR3aa: CAWARTANTEAFF
j_gene: TRBJ2-1; v_gene: TRBV30; CDR3aa: CAWSPGTSSYNEQFF
j_gene: TRBJ2-7; v_gene: TRBV19; CDR3aa: CASSGASGPYEQYF
j_gene: TRBJ1-1; v_gene: TRBV29-1; CDR3aa: CSAGGGGNTEAFF
j_gene: TRBJ2-3; v_gene: TRBV4-1; CDR3aa: CASSQGGGTDTQYF
j_gene: TRBJ1-5; v_gene: TRBV19; CDR3aa: CASSTFRGQGDQPQHF
j_gene: TRBJ2-1; v_gene: TRBV7-8; CDR3aa: CASTQRAAEQFF
j_gene: TRBJ2-7; v_gene: TRBV19; CDR3aa: CASSHFKVAGVTEQYF
j_gene: TRBJ1-5; v_gene: TRBV4-1; CDR3aa: CASSQGRDSNQPQHF
j_gene: TRBJ1-1; v_gene: TRBV29-1; CDR3aa: CSVVSGLPEAFF
j_gene: TRBJ1-1; v_gene: TRBV18; CDR3aa: CASSPREITEAFF
j_gene: TRBJ2-3; v_gene: TRBV14; CDR3aa: CASSHGTFQYF
j_gene: TRBJ2-5; v_gene: TRBV18; CDR3aa: CASSPPSQETQYF
j_gene: TRBJ1-1; v_gene: TRBV5-6; CDR3aa: CASSLGTVNTEAFF
j_gene: TRBJ1-1; v_gene: TRBV30; CDR3aa: CAWTGSGGTEAFF